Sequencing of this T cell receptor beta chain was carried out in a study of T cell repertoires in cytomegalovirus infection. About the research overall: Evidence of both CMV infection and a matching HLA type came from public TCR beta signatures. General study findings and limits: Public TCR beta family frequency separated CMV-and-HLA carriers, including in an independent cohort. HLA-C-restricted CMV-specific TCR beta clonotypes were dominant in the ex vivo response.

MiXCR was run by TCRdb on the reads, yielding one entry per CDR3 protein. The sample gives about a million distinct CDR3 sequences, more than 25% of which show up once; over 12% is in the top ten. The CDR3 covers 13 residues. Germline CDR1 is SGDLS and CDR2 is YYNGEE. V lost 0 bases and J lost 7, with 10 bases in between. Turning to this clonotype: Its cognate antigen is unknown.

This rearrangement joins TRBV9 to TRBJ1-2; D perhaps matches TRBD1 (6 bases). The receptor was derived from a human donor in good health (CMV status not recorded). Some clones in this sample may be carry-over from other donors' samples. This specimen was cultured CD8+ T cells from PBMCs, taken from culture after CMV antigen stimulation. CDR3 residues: CASSVETGFGYTF. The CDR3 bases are TGTGCCAGCAGCGTAGAGACAGGCTTTGGCTACACCTTC.